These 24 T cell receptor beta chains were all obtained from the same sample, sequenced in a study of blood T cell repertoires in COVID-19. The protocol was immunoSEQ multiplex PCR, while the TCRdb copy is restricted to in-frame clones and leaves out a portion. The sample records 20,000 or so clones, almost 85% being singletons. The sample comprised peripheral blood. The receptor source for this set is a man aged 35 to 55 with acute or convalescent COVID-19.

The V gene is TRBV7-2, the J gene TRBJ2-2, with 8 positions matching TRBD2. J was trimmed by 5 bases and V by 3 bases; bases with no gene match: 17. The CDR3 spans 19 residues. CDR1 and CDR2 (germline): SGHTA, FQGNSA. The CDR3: CASSFMSGGRSQSTGELFF. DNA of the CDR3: TGTGCCAGCAGCTTTATGAGCGGGGGTCGAAGTCAATCTACCGGGGAGCTGTTTTTT.

This CDR3 is CASSYGSEDTQYF. CDR3 bases: TGTGCCAGCTCATACGGGAGCGAAGATACGCAGTATTTT. V usage is TRBV18 and J usage is TRBJ2-3, with D maybe TRBD2 (6 bases). The V gene's germline CDR1 is KGHSH and CDR2 LQKENI. The CDR3 covers 13 residues. V gave up 5 bases and J gave up 5 bases, with 11 bases separating them.

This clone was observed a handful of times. The CDR3 loop reads CASSQGSGVVKNIQYF. The CDR3 DNA is TGTGCCAGCAGCCAAGGTAGCGGGGTCGTCAAAAACATTCAGTACTTC. The chain is built from TRBV3-1 (or the pseudogene TRBV3-2) and TRBJ2-4, with 8 bases matching TRBD2. The germline V gene has CDR1 LGHDT and CDR2 YNNKEL (reference sequence). V shed 1 base and J 3 bases; nucleotides not matched to a gene: 5. The CDR3 covers 16 residues.

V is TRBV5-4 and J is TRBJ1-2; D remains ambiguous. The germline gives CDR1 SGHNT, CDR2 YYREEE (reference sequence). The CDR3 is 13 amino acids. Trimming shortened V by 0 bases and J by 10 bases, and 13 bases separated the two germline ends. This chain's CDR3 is CASSLASLRDYTF. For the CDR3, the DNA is TGTGCCAGCAGCTTGGCCAGTCTTCGGGACTACACCTTC.

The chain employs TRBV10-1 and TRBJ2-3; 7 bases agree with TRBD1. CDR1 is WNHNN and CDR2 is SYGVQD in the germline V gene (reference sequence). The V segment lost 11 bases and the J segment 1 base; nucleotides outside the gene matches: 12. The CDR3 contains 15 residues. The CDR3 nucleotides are TGCGCCTCCGGCGAGGGGGCGCAGGGCACAGATACGCAGTATTTT. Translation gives CASGEGAQGTDTQYF.

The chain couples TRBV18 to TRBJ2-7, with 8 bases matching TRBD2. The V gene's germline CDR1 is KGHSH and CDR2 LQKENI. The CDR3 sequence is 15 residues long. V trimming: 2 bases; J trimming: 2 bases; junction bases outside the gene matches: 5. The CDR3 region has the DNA TGTGCCAGCTCACCATATCAAGCGGGGGCCTACGAGCAGTACTTC. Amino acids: CASSPYQAGAYEQYF.

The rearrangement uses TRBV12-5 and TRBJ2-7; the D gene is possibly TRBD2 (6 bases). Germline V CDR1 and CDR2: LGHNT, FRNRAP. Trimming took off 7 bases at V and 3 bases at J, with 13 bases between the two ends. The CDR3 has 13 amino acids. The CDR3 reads CASALAPFYEQYF. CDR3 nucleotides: TGTGCTAGTGCTCTAGCGCCCTTCTACGAGCAGTACTTC.

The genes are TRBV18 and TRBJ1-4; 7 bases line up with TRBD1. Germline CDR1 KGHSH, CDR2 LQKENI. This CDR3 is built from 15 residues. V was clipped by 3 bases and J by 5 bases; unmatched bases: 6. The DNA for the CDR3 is TGTGCCAGCTCACCGAAGGGGGCTTTAAATGAAAAACTGTTTTTT. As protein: CASSPKGALNEKLFF.

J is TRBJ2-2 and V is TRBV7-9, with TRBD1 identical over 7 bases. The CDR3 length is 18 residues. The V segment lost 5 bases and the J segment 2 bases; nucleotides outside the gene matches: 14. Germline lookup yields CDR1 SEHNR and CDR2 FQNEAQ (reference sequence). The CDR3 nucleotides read TGTGCCAGCAGCAAGTACGGGACAGAGGGTGAAAACACCGGGGAGCTGTTTTTT. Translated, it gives CASSKYGTEGENTGELFF.

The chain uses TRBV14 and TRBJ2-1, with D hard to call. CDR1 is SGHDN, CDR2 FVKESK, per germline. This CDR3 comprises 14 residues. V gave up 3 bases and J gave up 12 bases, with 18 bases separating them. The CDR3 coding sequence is TGTGCCAGCAGCCAGGGTCAACCCTCAGGTCGGCAGTTCTTC. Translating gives CASSQGQPSGRQFF.

The CDR3 sequence is CAWSAKGRATGELFF. For the CDR3, the DNA is TGTGCCTGGAGCGCCAAAGGGAGGGCAACCGGGGAGCTGTTTTTT. V usage is TRBV30 and J usage is TRBJ2-2, with 7 bases identical to TRBD2. CDR3 length: 15 residues. Germline-derived CDR1 and CDR2 are GTSNPN and SVGIG (reference sequence). V lost 3 bases, J lost 5 bases, and 9 bases stayed unmatched.

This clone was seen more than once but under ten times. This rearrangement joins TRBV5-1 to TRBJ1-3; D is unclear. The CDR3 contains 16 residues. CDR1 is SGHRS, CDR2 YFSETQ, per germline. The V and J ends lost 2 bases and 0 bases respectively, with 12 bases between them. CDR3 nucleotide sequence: TGCGCCAGCAGCTTCGAGGGAACCAACTCTGGAAACACCATATATTTT. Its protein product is CASSFEGTNSGNTIYF.

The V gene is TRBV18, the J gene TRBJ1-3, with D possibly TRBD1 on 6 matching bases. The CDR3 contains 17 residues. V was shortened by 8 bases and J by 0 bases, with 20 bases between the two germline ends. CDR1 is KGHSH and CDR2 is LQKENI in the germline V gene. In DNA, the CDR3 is TGTGCCAGCGAAGCGAGAGGCAGGGGCTTCTCTGGAAACACCATATATTTT. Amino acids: CASEARGRGFSGNTIYF.

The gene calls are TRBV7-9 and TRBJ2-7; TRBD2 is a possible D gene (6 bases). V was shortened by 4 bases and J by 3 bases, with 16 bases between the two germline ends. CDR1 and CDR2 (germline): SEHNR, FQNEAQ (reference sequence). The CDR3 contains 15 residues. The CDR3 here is CASSSGDALNYEQYF. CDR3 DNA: TGTGCCAGCAGCTCGGGGGACGCCCTAAACTACGAGCAGTACTTC.

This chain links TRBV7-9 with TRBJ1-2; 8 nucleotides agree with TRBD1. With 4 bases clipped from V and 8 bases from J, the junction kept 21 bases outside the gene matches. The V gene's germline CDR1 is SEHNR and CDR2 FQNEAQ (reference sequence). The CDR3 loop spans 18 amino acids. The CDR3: CASSSSLWGQEAPRGYTF. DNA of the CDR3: TGTGCCAGCAGCTCCTCACTTTGGGGACAGGAAGCCCCAAGAGGCTACACCTTC.

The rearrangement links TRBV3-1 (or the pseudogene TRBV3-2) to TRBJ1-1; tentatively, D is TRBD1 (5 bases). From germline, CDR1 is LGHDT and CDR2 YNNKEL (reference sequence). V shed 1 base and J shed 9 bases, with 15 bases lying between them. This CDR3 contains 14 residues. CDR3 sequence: CASSQGVEGAQAFF. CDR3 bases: TGTGCCAGCAGCCAAGGCGTTGAAGGGGCCCAAGCTTTCTTT.

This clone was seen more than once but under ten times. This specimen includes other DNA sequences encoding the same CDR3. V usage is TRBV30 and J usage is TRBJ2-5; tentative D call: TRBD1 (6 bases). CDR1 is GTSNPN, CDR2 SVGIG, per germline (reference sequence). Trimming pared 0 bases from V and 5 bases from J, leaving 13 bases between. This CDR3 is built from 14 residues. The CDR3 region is CAWSVGQFGETQYF. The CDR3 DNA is TGTGCCTGGAGTGTAGGACAGTTCGGGGAGACCCAGTACTTC.

The CDR3 here is CASSGQVTQYF. CDR3 bases: TGTGCCAGTTCGGGACAGGTAACGCAGTATTTT. J is TRBJ2-3 and V is TRBV3-1 (or the pseudogene TRBV3-2), with 8 bases fitting TRBD1. The CDR3 covers 11 residues. Looked up from germline, CDR1 is LGHDT and CDR2 is YNNKEL (reference sequence). V gave up 9 bases and J gave up 9 bases; unmatched junction bases: 5.

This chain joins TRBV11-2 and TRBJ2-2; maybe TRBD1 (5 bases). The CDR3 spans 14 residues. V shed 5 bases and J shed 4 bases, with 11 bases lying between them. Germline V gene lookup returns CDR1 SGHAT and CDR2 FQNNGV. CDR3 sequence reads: CASSARTRTGELFF. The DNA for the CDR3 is TGTGCCAGCAGCGCTCGGACACGCACCGGGGAGCTGTTTTTT.

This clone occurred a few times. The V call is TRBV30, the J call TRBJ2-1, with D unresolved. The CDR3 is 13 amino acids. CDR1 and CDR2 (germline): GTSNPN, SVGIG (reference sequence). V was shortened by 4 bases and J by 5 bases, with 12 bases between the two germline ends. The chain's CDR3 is CAWKRLGNNEQFF. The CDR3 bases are TGTGCCTGGAAGAGACTCGGAAACAATGAGCAGTTCTTC.

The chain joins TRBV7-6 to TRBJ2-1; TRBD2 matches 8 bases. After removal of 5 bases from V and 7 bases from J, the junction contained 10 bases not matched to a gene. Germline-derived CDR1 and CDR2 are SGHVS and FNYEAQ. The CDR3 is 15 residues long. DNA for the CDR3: TGTGCCAGCAGCACCGGGACTAGACTTGGGAATGAGCAGTTCTTC. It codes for CASSTGTRLGNEQFF.

DNA for the CDR3: TGTGCCAGCAGTTTCCTGACAGACTCTGGAAACACCATATATTTT. This encodes CASSFLTDSGNTIYF. The chain carries TRBV6-6 and TRBJ1-3; maybe TRBD1 (5 bases). The V end was cut by 4 bases, the J end by 0 bases, with 10 bases between. Germline V gene data show CDR1 as MNHNY and CDR2 as SVGAGI (reference sequence). CDR3 length: 15 amino acids.

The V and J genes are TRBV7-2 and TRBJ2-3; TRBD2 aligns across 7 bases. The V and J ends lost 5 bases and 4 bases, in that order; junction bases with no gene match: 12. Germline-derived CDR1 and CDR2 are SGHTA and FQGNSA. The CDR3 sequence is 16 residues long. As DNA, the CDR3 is TGTGCCAGCAGCCATACCAGACGGGAGGTGGCAGATACGCAGTATTTT. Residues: CASSHTRREVADTQYF.

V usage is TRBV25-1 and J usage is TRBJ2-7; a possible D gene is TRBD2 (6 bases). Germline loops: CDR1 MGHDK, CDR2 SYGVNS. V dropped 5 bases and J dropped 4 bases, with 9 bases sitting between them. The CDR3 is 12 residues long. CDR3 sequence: CASSLRGYEQYF. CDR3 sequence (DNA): TGTGCCAGCAGTTTGCGGGGTTACGAGCAGTACTTC.